The 9 T cell receptor beta chains presented below share a single source sample, sequenced in a study of regulatory T cells in long-lasting Graves disease. Described time point: persistent/refractory GD, antithyroid drugs over 5 years with positive TRAb. Researchers made the TCR library from RNA that was extracted from PBMCs. Building of the TCR beta libraries involved iRepertoire HTBI primers and Arm-PCR of CDR3 regions. A single record per CDR3 protein comes from TCRdb applying MiXCR to the multiplex PCR reads. Found here are approximately 350,000 distinct CDR3 sequences, approximately 23% of them singletons; the top ten hold 25% to 35%. This sample comprised peripheral blood mononuclear cells (PBMCs), obtained when the disease was refractory, from a patient treated with antithyroid drugs. These receptors were obtained from a woman in her forties with Graves disease.

This clonotype was seen ten or more times. The V and J genes are TRBV28 and TRBJ2-7; either TRBD1 or TRBD2 may fit D (5 bases each). Germline loops: CDR1 MDHEN, CDR2 SYDVKM. With 5 bases removed from V and 6 bases from J, the gap between germline ends came to 17 bases. There are 14 residues in the CDR3. Here the CDR3 reads CASSLGMGVGEQYF. The CDR3 DNA sequence: TGTGCCAGCAGTCTGGGAATGGGGGTGGGCGAGCAGTACTTC. Full variable domain (outside the CDR3, taken from reference TRBV28 and TRBJ2-7): DVKVTQSSRYLVKRTGEKVFLECVQDMDHENMFWYRQDPGLGLRLIYFSYDVKMKEKGDIPEGYSVSREKKERFSLILESASTNQTSMYLCASSLGMGVGEQYFGPGTRLTVT.

Many counts were recorded for this clonotype. J is TRBJ1-4 and V is TRBV28; 10 bases align to TRBD1. The CDR3 runs 18 residues. After removal of 1 base from V and 3 bases from J, the junction contained 8 bases not matched to a gene. Per the germline V gene, CDR1 is MDHEN and CDR2 is SYDVKM. The CDR3 sequence: CASSLYRRDRGPNEKLFF. The CDR3 coding sequence is TGTGCCAGCAGTTTATATCGCCGGGACAGGGGACCTAATGAAAAACTGTTTTTT.

This clonotype was observed at least ten times. The chain joins TRBV6-5 to TRBJ1-5, with 7 bases that match TRBD1. The germline V gene has CDR1 MNHEY and CDR2 SVGAGI. V shed 0 bases and J 1 base; nucleotides not matched to a gene: 0. This CDR3 region has 15 residues. CDR3 region: CASSYSQGSNQPQHF. The DNA for the CDR3 is TGTGCCAGCAGTTACTCACAGGGGAGCAATCAGCCCCAGCATTTT.

The chain employs TRBV29-1 and TRBJ2-1; D is perhaps TRBD1 or TRBD2 (5 bases each). V lost 2 bases and J 6 bases, leaving 14 bases between the germline ends. CDR1 is SQVTM, CDR2 ANQGSEA, per germline. This CDR3 region has 14 residues. CDR3 in DNA: TGCAGCGTTGAAAAGGGACCCGGGACCAATGAGCAGTTCTTC. Protein sequence: CSVEKGPGTNEQFF.

The chain combines TRBV20-1 with TRBJ1-1, with 7 bases that match TRBD1. V was pared by 4 bases and J by 4 bases, with 9 bases of the junction left unmatched. Germline V gives CDR1 DFQATT, CDR2 SNEGSKA (reference sequence). This CDR3 contains 14 residues. This CDR3 is CSAKRTGVSTEAFF. The CDR3 nucleotides read TGCAGTGCTAAAAGGACAGGTGTAAGCACTGAAGCTTTCTTT.

The rearrangement links TRBV19 to TRBJ1-2, with D possibly being TRBD1 (6 bases). This CDR3 has 17 residues. V lost 4 bases to trimming and J lost 0 bases, with 18 bases between them. Germline V gene sequence: CDR1 LNHDA, CDR2 SQIVND (reference sequence). The CDR3 nucleotides are TGTGCCAGTAGTAAACTGACAGGAAAGATTTCTAACTATGGCTACACCTTC. Translating it yields CASSKLTGKISNYGYTF.

The J gene is TRBJ2-1, the V gene TRBV2; 8 nucleotides align to TRBD2. CDR1 SNHLY and CDR2 FYNNEI come from the germline V gene. CDR3 length equals 17 residues. After removal of 2 bases from V and 4 bases from J, the junction contained 10 bases not matched to a gene. For the CDR3, the DNA is TGTGCCAGCAGTGAAAGTGAAGGGACTAGGGCTTACAATGAGCAGTTCTTC. Protein product: CASSESEGTRAYNEQFF. Looking up the rest from reference TRBV2 and TRBJ2-1 gives the full variable domain: EPEVTQTPSHQVTQMGQEVILRCVPISNHLYFYWYRQILGQKVEFLVSFYNNEISEKSEIFDDQFSVERPDGSNFTLKIRSTKLEDSAMYFCASSESEGTRAYNEQFFGPGTRLTVL.

Ten or more counts support this clonotype. The CDR3 sequence: CSAVDRPNYEQYF. For the CDR3, the DNA is TGCAGTGCAGTCGACAGGCCCAACTACGAGCAGTACTTC. The gene calls are TRBV20-1 and TRBJ2-7, with TRBD1 as a possible D gene (6 bases). This CDR3 has 13 residues. Germline values: CDR1 DFQATT, CDR2 SNEGSKA (reference sequence). V was pared by 6 bases and J by 3 bases, with 15 bases between.

In this sample, this clonotype turned up many times. The V call is TRBV7-9, the J call TRBJ2-4; 11 bases map to TRBD2. In germline, CDR1 is SEHNR, CDR2 FQNEAQ (reference sequence). V lost 2 bases, J lost 6 bases, and 3 bases stayed unmatched. This CDR3 comprises 15 residues. CDR3 protein: CASSLRLAGGNIQYF. CDR3 nucleotide sequence: TGTGCCAGCAGCTTAAGGCTAGCGGGAGGAAACATTCAGTACTTC.